The next 17 T cell receptor beta chains were all read from a single sample in a study of control samples from healthy donors and cancer patients. Measured with immunoSEQ multiplex PCR; TCRdb has only the in-frame clones, and not every one. The sample holds roughly 150,000 clones; 85% to 95% are singletons and the top ten take over 2%. The sequenced sample was blood. All receptors come from a man in his fifties or sixties in good health.

The chain joins TRBV7-9 to TRBJ1-2; D remains ambiguous. Per germline, CDR1 SEHNR and CDR2 FQNEAQ (reference sequence). Trimming stripped 3 bases from V and 5 bases from J, with 16 bases between. The CDR3 covers 15 residues. The CDR3, as DNA: TGTGCCAGCAGCTTGGTAAGGGCATCAGAGTATGGCTACACCTTC. Translating it yields CASSLVRASEYGYTF.

This rearrangement joins TRBV3-1 (or the pseudogene TRBV3-2) to TRBJ2-7, with 8 bases matching TRBD2. The CDR3 length is 15 residues. V lost 1 base, J lost 7 bases, and 9 bases stayed unmatched. Germline V gene lookup returns CDR1 LGHDT and CDR2 YNNKEL (reference sequence). The CDR3 loop is CASSQVWRGAKEQYF. CDR3 DNA: TGTGCCAGCAGCCAAGTGTGGCGGGGGGCAAAAGAGCAGTACTTC.

The chain recombines TRBV2 with TRBJ1-4; D gene unclear. The germline gives CDR1 SNHLY, CDR2 FYNNEI. The CDR3 has 14 amino acids. Between the trimmed V and J ends, which lost 7 bases and 0 bases, there was a span of 9 bases. In DNA, the CDR3 is TGTGCCAGCAAGGCGGTTGCAACTAATGAAAAACTGTTTTTT. Its translation is CASKAVATNEKLFF.

The CDR3 nucleotides are TGTGCCAGTAGTATAAGGGGCCTAGGAGCTTCCGAGCAGTACTTC. Residues: CASSIRGLGASEQYF. The chain carries TRBV19 and TRBJ2-7, with D possibly being TRBD1 (5 bases). CDR1 is LNHDA, CDR2 SQIVND, per germline (reference sequence). This CDR3 has 15 residues. V lost 2 bases and J lost 6, with 17 bases in between.

This sequence joins TRBV29-1 and TRBJ2-3, with no clear D. The CDR3 length is 14 residues. Trimming removed 6 bases from V and 0 bases from J, with 13 bases in between. Germline loops: CDR1 SQVTM, CDR2 ANQGSEA. In nucleotides, the CDR3 is TGCAGCGTCCCTAGACCGGGTAGCACAGATACGCAGTATTTT. Residues: CSVPRPGSTDTQYF.

V usage is TRBV5-1 and J usage is TRBJ2-5; D remains unclear. V dropped 3 bases and J dropped 1 base, with 13 bases sitting between them. In germline, CDR1 is SGHRS, CDR2 YFSETQ. The length of the CDR3 is 15 residues. This chain's CDR3 is CASSYSEPTQETQYF. The CDR3 DNA sequence: TGCGCCAGCAGCTATTCCGAACCTACCCAAGAGACCCAGTACTTC.

This clone appeared a single time. A read error may account for a junction end that differs from germline. This specimen includes other DNA sequences encoding the same CDR3. The chain carries TRBV28 and TRBJ2-5, with 7 bases matching TRBD2. The CDR3 consists of 15 residues. Germline V CDR1 and CDR2: MDHEN, SYDVKM. The CDR3 loop reads CASSLGAGRQETQYF. The DNA for the CDR3 is TGTGCTAGCAGTTTAGGAGCGGGACGGCAAGAGACCCAGTACTTC.

Regarding this clone: Other DNA sequences in the same sample also yield this CDR3. This chain uses TRBV3-1 (or the pseudogene TRBV3-2) with TRBJ1-1; D is unresolved. The germline gives CDR1 LGHDT, CDR2 YNNKEL (reference sequence). The CDR3 consists of 11 residues. V was clipped by 1 base and J by 11 bases, with 8 bases between them. The DNA of the CDR3 is TGTGCCAGCAGCCAAGTAGGTAGGGCTTTCTTT. Amino acids: CASSQVGRAFF.

This rearrangement joins TRBV10-3 to TRBJ2-2, with TRBD2 identical over 12 bases. The CDR3 consists of 17 residues. The junction had 9 bases not matched to a gene; V was cut back by 5 bases and J by 5 bases. The germline V gene has CDR1 ENHRY and CDR2 SYGVKD. The CDR3: CAISRLAGVGFTGELFF. CDR3 nucleotide sequence: TGTGCCATCAGTCGACTAGCGGGAGTGGGGTTTACCGGGGAGCTGTTTTTT.

This sequence joins TRBV5-1 and TRBJ2-7; 11 bases line up with TRBD2. The J segment lost 3 bases and the V segment lost 4 bases, leaving 12 bases of the junction unmatched. CDR3 length equals 17 residues. Germline-derived CDR1 and CDR2 are SGHRS and YFSETQ. The CDR3 here is CASSPTSGNEGLYEQYF. The CDR3 DNA reads TGCGCCAGCAGCCCGACTAGCGGGAATGAGGGCCTCTACGAGCAGTACTTC.

This clone was recorded only once. The chain is built from TRBV6-1 and TRBJ1-5; D remains ambiguous. The CDR3 has 14 amino acids. V was shortened by 3 bases and J by 6 bases, with 12 bases between the two germline ends. The V gene's germline CDR1 is MNHNS and CDR2 SASEGT. CDR3 DNA: TGTGCCAGCAGTGACACGCTTCCGGGTCAGCCCCAGCATTTT. This gives the protein CASSDTLPGQPQHF.

The rearrangement uses TRBV6-5 and TRBJ2-1; D not certain. V gave up 4 bases and J gave up 6 bases, with 7 bases separating them. Per the germline V gene, CDR1 is MNHEY and CDR2 is SVGAGI. This CDR3 has 12 amino acids. The CDR3 sequence is CASSSSPNEQFF. For the CDR3, the DNA is TGTGCCAGCAGTTCGAGCCCCAATGAGCAGTTCTTC.

The count of this clone is one. The rearrangement joins TRBV7-2 to TRBJ2-7; D is ambiguous. Trimming removed 5 bases at V and 0 bases at J, with 2 bases between. The CDR3 has 11 amino acids. The germline CDR1 and CDR2 sequences are SGHTA and FQGNSA. The CDR3: CASSRSYEQYF. CDR3 DNA: TGTGCCAGCAGCCGCTCCTACGAGCAGTACTTC.

This chain uses TRBV6-5 with TRBJ2-7; possible D gene TRBD1, 5 bases. The V end lost 2 bases, the J end lost 0 bases, and 11 bases lay between the germline ends. Germline CDR1 and CDR2: MNHEY and SVGAGI. The CDR3 has 15 residues. As DNA, the CDR3 is TGTGCCAGCAGTTACACGAGACAGTACTCCTACGAGCAGTACTTC. Protein sequence: CASSYTRQYSYEQYF.

This sequence joins TRBV4-1 and TRBJ2-2, with TRBD2 identical over 8 bases. The CDR3 loop spans 16 amino acids. V trimming: 3 bases; J trimming: 1 base; junction bases outside the gene matches: 4. CDR1 is MGHRA and CDR2 is YSYEKL in the germline V gene. CDR3 in amino acids: CASSQVAGRNTGELFF. The CDR3 region has the DNA TGCGCCAGCAGCCAGGTAGCGGGAAGGAACACCGGGGAGCTGTTTTTT.

The chain uses TRBV3-1 (or the pseudogene TRBV3-2) and TRBJ1-4; 7 bases fit TRBD1. CDR1 is LGHDT and CDR2 is YNNKEL in the germline V gene (reference sequence). J was trimmed by 8 bases and V by 2 bases; bases with no gene match: 2. The CDR3 runs to 13 residues. CDR3 coding DNA: TGTGCCAGCAGCCAATTCAGGGGGGAAAAACTGTTTTTT. This translates into CASSQFRGEKLFF.

The chain carries TRBV6-5 and TRBJ2-1; no clear D gene. Trimming left V 1 base short and J 8 bases short, with 3 bases between. The germline V gene has CDR1 MNHEY and CDR2 SVGAGI. This CDR3 has 11 amino acids. The CDR3 sequence: CASSYFDEQFF. The CDR3 nucleotides read TGTGCCAGCAGTTACTTCGATGAGCAGTTCTTC.